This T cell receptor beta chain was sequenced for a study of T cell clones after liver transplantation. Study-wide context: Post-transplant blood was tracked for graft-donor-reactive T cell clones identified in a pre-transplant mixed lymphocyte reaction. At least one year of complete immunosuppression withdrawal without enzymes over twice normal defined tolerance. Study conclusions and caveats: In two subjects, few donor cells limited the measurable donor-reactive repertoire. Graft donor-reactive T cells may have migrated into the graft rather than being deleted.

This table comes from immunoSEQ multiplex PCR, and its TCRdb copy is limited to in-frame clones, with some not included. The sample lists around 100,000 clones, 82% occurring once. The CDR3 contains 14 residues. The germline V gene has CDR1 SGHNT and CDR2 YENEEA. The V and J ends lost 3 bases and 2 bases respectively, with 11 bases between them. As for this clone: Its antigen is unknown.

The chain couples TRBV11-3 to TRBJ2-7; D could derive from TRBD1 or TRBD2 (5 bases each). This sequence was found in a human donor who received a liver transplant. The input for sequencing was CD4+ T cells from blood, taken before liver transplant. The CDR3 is CASSLGRRAYEQYF. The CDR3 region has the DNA TGTGCCAGCAGCTTGGGACGCCGGGCCTACGAGCAGTACTTC.